This T cell receptor (beta chain) is drawn from a study of cytomegalovirus exposure and HLA in healthy donors (dated by TCRdb to 2016 to 2017). Some background on the complete study: According to an earlier analysis of a few hundred of the donors, about 179 million T cells yielded 117 million unique TCR beta sequences and less than 300 Gb of sequence data. An early release covering over 500 HLA-typed donors comprised 250 to 350 gigabases of sequencing data and tens of millions of unique TCR sequences. Among the roughly 400 genotyped donors, approximately 81% belonged to the genetic ancestry cluster associated with self-reported Caucasian donors. The aim of the study was to test whether cataloging public T cell receptors could identify signatures of past pathogen exposure. The study used immunosequencing to profile the T cell repertoires of several hundred subjects and linked those repertoires to cytomegalovirus serostatus. Along with the approximately 600-subject first cohort, a separate validation cohort of roughly 110 different subjects was used. To predict cytomegalovirus infection status, the study brought together high-throughput TCR immunosequencing, statistical association of individual TCRs with disease status, and machine learning. A later analysis re-analyzed previously published TCR beta repertoires from roughly 600 donors and added high-resolution HLA genotyping to study TCR occurrence patterns. In the later analysis, no new phenotypic data were used to find candidate immune exposures; instead, reliance was placed on TCR beta sequences and their occurrence across donors. An earlier analysis of roughly 580 of the donors used high-throughput TCR beta sequencing to judge whether each TCR beta V gene segment behaved as functional or pseudogenic. Alongside the repertoire data, information on donor age, sex, ethnicity and CMV serostatus was compiled. A later genetic analysis used genome-wide SNP genotypes for about three fifths of the roughly 700 donors, treating that subset as a discovery cohort. All discovery cohort repertoires had been generated on a single sequencing platform. Class I and class II HLA loci were covered by the typing at four-digit resolution. The number of donors typed differed by locus, with about 620-630 for A, B, C, DRB1 and DQB1, over 500 for DQA1, 606 for DPA1, and some 470 for DPB1. Because of strong linkage in the cohort, roughly 5 DR-DQ haplotypes were treated as single units for association and clustering. Across approximately 420 genotyped donors of the cohort, an average of roughly 250,000 unique TCR beta nucleotide sequences per donor were sequenced, and 15% to 20% of those sequences were non-productive. Broader findings and caveats from the paper: A further reported finding was that TCR beta sequences accurately predicted the HLA-A and HLA-B alleles for most subjects in the first cohort. Cytomegalovirus status was reported to be diagnosed by the classifier with high specificity and sensitivity in both the original and validation cohorts. A later genetic analysis reported fewer N-insertions in productive TCRs among donors in an Asian-associated ancestry cluster than the roughly 700-donor mean. In the study, 164 TCR beta chains were listed as associated with cytomegalovirus. A later genetic analysis associated a missense DCLRE1C variant with V-gene and J-gene trimming of TCR beta chains, and an independent cohort replicated the association. A group of highly shared sequence variants was considered likely to be a technical artifact of the sequencing pipeline. Because HLA typing was missing for some donors at each locus, association tests included only the typed subset. In vitro tests confirmed that three of the cytomegalovirus-associated TCR beta chains recognize cytomegalovirus antigens. The cohort was sequenced for TCR beta chains only, and without alpha or paired-chain data the features that could be detected were limited. For the cohort, immune exposure information was limited to CMV serostatus. In a later analysis, HLA-associated TCR beta chains showed more clonal expansion and lower generation probabilities than non-associated chains that were equally common. Across donors, most TCR sequences were observed very rarely, whereas some public TCRs were present in many individuals. Correlated functional status among segregating V segments might reflect linkage disequilibrium, but an unknown experimental factor could not be ruled out. Most CMV-associated TCR beta chains appeared to be HLA-restricted in a later analysis, and the HLA associations seemed to be driven largely by CMV exposure. The presence/absence analyses assumed that sequencing depth was roughly uniform across donors, and that assumption may not be true. Because counts were too low, 15 or so rarely observed V segments, including chromosome 9 orphons, were excluded from the earlier analysis of several hundred of the donors. According to a later analysis, parvovirus B19, influenza, CMV and Epstein-Barr virus appeared linked to several top co-occurrence clusters. In an earlier analysis of approximately 590 of the donors, most TCR beta V segments appeared in productive rearrangements about 87% or about 30% of the time, broadly matching IMGT annotations. Strong co-occurrence of HLA alleles, especially DR and DQ, made assigning TCR associations to individual alleles difficult. At a false discovery rate of 0.05, a later analysis linked 16,951 TCR beta sequences to specific HLA alleles. The 87-base-pair reads could not distinguish some IMGT-functional V segments, including TRBV6-2 and TRBV6-3, so those segments were excluded. It was suggested by the authors that the approach could potentially be generalized to other disease states and immunological phenotypes. According to a later analysis, TCR association rates differed among HLA loci, with DRB1 alleles showing the most associated TCRs and HLA-C alleles showing the fewest.

For this clone: There is no known antigen for this receptor. No base qualities exist here, and no much larger clone lies one base off it.

The protocol used for the library was the immunoSEQ multiplex PCR assay. For the multiplex PCR, a mixture combining 60 forward primers for TCR Vbeta segments and 13 reverse primers for TCR Jbeta segments was used. The CDR3 region of rearranged TCR beta genes was amplified from genomic DNA by a multiplex PCR assay. The Illumina HiSeq System was used to sequence the amplified TCR beta libraries as 87-base-pair reads. The authors' pipeline ran thus. A later analysis counted approximately 84 million unique TCR beta chains across the 700 or so repertoires, and 10 million to 11 million of these chains were shared by at least two donors. Raw reads were error-corrected and collapsed into unique sequences with a nearest-neighbor algorithm that merged closely related sequences to remove PCR and sequencing errors. V, D and J gene segments were assigned by aligning CDR3 sequences to IMGT reference sequences. For a sequence to be retained, at least a six-nucleotide match to both a V gene segment and a J gene segment was required. A rearrangement was called productive if the CDR3 had no stop codons and remained in frame with V and J, and every other rearrangement was called non-productive. CDR3 was defined according to IMGT convention as the region running from the second conserved V-encoded cysteine to the conserved J-encoded phenylalanine. The earlier analysis of around 640 of the donors excluded sequences that lacked an unambiguous match to a single V gene segment. In an earlier analysis of several hundred of the donors, V segments were called functional above 56.7% productive rearrangements and were called segregating when the between-donor standard deviation exceeded 5%. To diagnose cytomegalovirus status from the catalog of TCR beta chain sequences, a statistical classification framework was built. V and J gene assignment, in a later analysis, came from comparing TCR nucleotide sequences with IMGT/GENE-DB human TR gene sequences. The TCRdist pipeline was used in a later analysis to assign CDR3 sequences and most-parsimonious VDJ recombination scenarios. In a later analysis, every TCR beta chain was defined by the combination of its CDR3 amino acid sequence and its V-gene family, and reads without a unique V-gene family were dropped. In a later analysis, 450 to 600 highly shared, low-generation-probability nucleotide sequences were removed to address suspected cross-contamination and a sequencing artifact. In a later analysis, a clonal expansion index for each public chain was calculated from normalized within-repertoire ranks of inferred template counts. In a later analysis, generation probabilities were computed using a VDJ recombination model fitted to out-of-frame rearrangements, and the results were checked against IGoR. Hypergeometric tests were used in a later analysis to score TCR-TCR, TCR-HLA and TCR-CMV co-occurrence, with a repertoire-size bias correction applied to the TCR pairs. False discovery rates were estimated in a later analysis by permuting HLA or CMV assignments 20 times. In a later analysis, co-occurring TCRs were grouped with DBSCAN, and TCRdist sequence similarity was added when clustering was performed within HLA-allele-positive subsets. For co-occurrence clustering, repertoires with fewer than 30,000 or more than 120,000 public chains were excluded, along with roughly 5 repertoires with anomalous nucleotide sharing. This immuneACCESS table, as held by TCRdb, lists in-frame sequences with V and J called but not all clones. Of the missing ones, under half trace to an unresolved V gene in checked studies; the others have no known cause. V, J and clone size reflect that table, while D and trimming were determined from the DNA. Across this sample there are approximately 150,000 clones, with about four fifths seen only once. The top ten hold around 6.7% of the sample.

CDR1 is given as SGHRS and CDR2 as YFSETQ, both from the germline V gene. There are 15 amino acids in the CDR3, from cysteine to phenylalanine inclusive. The entry retains the CDR3 DNA only, 45 bases that are in frame from base 1. V is cut by 0 bases and J by 1 base, and the space between the germline ends is 10 bases. The cohort comprised 550 to 700 healthy bone marrow donors. Cohort members were all nominally healthy when sampled, although unrecorded immune exposures were likely present. The donor was CMV seropositive and belonged to the group of more than 250 seropositive cohort members. A peripheral blood sample was provided by each donor, and peripheral blood mononuclear cells were used for TCR beta sequencing. The Qiagen DNeasy Blood Extraction Kit was used to extract genomic DNA from the blood cell samples.

The sequence was collected from a woman between 25 and 40 years old in good health and CMV-seropositive. The rearrangement combines TRBV5-1 with TRBJ2-5; the D gene is possibly TRBD2, with 6 bases matching. Sequenced material: PBMCs. The CDR3 reads CASSLAGSGQETQYF. The nucleotides are TGCGCCAGCAGCTTGGCCGGGAGCGGCCAAGAGACCCAGTACTTC.